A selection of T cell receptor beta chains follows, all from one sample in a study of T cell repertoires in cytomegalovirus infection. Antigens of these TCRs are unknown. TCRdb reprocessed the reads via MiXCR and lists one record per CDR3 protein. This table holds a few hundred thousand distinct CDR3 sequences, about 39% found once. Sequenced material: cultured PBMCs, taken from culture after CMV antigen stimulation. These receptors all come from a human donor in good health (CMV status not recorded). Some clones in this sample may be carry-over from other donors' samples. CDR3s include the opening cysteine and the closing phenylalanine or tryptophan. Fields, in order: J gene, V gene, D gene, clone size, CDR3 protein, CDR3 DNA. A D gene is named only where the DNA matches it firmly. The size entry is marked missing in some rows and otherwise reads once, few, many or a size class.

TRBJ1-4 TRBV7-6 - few CASSLYPSGPQEEKLFF TGTGCCAGCAGCTTATATCCCTCGGGCCCCCAAGAAGAAAAACTGTTTTTT
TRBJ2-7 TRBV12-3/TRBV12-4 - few CASSFQTVPSYEQYF TGTGCCAGCAGTTTTCAGACAGTCCCATCCTACGAGCAGTACTTC
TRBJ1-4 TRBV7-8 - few CASSLPGTTEKLFF TGTGCCAGCAGCTTACCGGGGACAACCGAAAAACTGTTTTTT
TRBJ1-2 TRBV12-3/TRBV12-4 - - CASQKEGTGGGYTF TGTGCCAGCCAAAAGGAGGGGACCGGGGGTGGCTACACCTTC
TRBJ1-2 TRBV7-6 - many CASSLAPGPNYGYTF TGTGCCAGCAGCTTAGCCCCGGGACCTAACTATGGCTACACCTTC
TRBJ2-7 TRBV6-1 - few CASSLMRGAYEQYF TGTGCCAGCAGCCTTATGCGCGGGGCCTACGAGCAGTACTTC
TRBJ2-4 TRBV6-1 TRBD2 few CASSGGLAGGVQYF TGTGCCAGCAGTGGGGGACTAGCGGGGGGTGTTCAGTACTTC
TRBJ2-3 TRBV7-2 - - CASSLTGRFLRPDTQYF TGTGCCAGCAGCTTGACGGGTCGCTTTCTTCGCCCAGATACGCAGTATTTT
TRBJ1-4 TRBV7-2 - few CASSNAPGWGPLWPNEKLFF TGTGCCAGCAGCAACGCCCCAGGGTGGGGTCCTCTTTGGCCGAATGAAAAACTGTTTTTT
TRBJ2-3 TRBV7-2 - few CAINRDPRTDTQYF TGTGCCATCAACCGGGACCCCAGGACAGATACGCAGTATTTT
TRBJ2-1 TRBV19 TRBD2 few CASHNSGGAYNEQFF TGTGCCAGTCATAACAGCGGGGGGGCCTACAATGAGCAGTTCTTC
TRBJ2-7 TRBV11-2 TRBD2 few CASSWGASGGYEQYF TGTGCCAGCAGCTGGGGGGCTAGCGGGGGCTACGAGCAGTACTTC
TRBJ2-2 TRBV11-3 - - CASSLWAGANTGELFF TGTGCCAGCAGCTTGTGGGCAGGCGCGAACACCGGGGAGCTGTTTTTT
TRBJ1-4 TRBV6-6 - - CASSYRDLEKLFF TGTGCCAGCAGTTACCGGGATTTAGAAAAACTGTTTTTT
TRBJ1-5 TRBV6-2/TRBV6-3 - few CASSYSRDSNQPQHF TGTGCCAGCAGTTACTCGCGGGACAGCAATCAGCCCCAGCATTTT
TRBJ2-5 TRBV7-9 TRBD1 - CASERTGGQETQYF TGTGCCAGCGAACGCACAGGGGGCCAAGAGACCCAGTACTTC
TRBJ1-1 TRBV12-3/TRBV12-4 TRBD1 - CASSRTGGVGTEAFF TGTGCCAGCAGCCGAACAGGGGGCGTTGGCACTGAAGCTTTCTTT
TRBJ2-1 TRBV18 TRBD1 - CASSVAPGGSYNEQFF TGTGCCAGCTCCGTCGCCCCAGGGGGATCCTACAATGAGCAGTTCTTC
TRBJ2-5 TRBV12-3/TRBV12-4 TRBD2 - CASSATAAGAQYF TGTGCCAGCAGCGCGACAGCCGCGGGGGCCCAGTACTTC
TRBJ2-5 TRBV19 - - CASSMGIPRDGQETQYF TGTGCCAGTAGTATGGGGATCCCTCGAGATGGCCAAGAGACCCAGTACTTC
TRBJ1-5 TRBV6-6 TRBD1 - CASSRTGSQPQHF TGTGCCAGCAGCCGGACAGGGAGCCAGCCCCAGCATTTT
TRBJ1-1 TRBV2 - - CASSGLAEAFF TGTGCCAGCAGTGGGTTGGCTGAAGCTTTCTTT
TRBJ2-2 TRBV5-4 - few CASSPPPPSGELFF TGTGCCAGCAGCCCCCCTCCCCCTTCTGGGGAGCTGTTTTTT
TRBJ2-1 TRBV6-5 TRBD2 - CACRRGAGNEQFF TGTGCCTGCCGGCGGGGGGCGGGTAATGAGCAGTTCTTC
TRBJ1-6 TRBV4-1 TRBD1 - CASSLRAGQANSPLHF TGCGCCAGCAGTCTCAGAGCCGGACAGGCAAATTCACCCCTCCACTTT
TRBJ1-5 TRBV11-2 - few CASSPYPGKSQPQHF TGTGCCAGCAGCCCGTACCCAGGAAAGAGTCAGCCCCAGCATTTT
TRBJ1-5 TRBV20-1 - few CSARGGDLNQPQHF TGCAGTGCTAGGGGAGGGGACCTCAATCAGCCCCAGCATTTT
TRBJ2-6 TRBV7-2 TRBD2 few CASSLRLAANSGANVLTF TGTGCCAGCAGCTTGAGACTAGCGGCTAATTCTGGGGCCAACGTCCTGACTTTC
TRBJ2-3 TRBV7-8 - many CASSLDAASIADTQYF TGTGCCAGCAGCTTAGATGCTGCCTCCATCGCAGATACGCAGTATTTT
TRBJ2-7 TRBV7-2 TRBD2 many CASSLVGGGSSYEQYF TGTGCCAGCAGCTTAGTTGGCGGGGGGAGCTCCTACGAGCAGTACTTC
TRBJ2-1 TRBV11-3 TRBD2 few CASSSTSDNEQFF TGTGCCAGCAGCTCAACTAGCGACAATGAGCAGTTCTTC
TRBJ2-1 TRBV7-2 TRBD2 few CASSLTSGDNEQFF TGTGCCAGCAGCTTAACTAGCGGGGACAATGAGCAGTTCTTC
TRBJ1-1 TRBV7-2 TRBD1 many CASSFGQGGTEAFF TGTGCCAGCAGCTTCGGACAGGGGGGGACTGAAGCTTTCTTT
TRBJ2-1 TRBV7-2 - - CASSMPDFYNEQFF TGTGCCAGCAGCATGCCTGATTTCTACAATGAGCAGTTCTTC
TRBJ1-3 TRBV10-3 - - CAAQPAGPYSGNTIYF TGTGCCGCCCAACCGGCTGGACCTTACTCTGGAAACACCATATATTTT
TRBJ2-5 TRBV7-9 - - CASSTAYSSVETQYF TGTGCCAGCAGCACAGCGTATAGTTCGGTAGAGACCCAGTACTTC
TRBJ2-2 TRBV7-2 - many CASSLGYRGGGTGELFF TGTGCCAGCAGCTTAGGTTACCGCGGAGGGGGGACCGGGGAGCTGTTTTTT
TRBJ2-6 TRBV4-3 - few CASSQDLEDVSGANVLTF TGCGCCAGCAGCCAAGATCTTGAGGATGTCTCTGGGGCCAACGTCCTGACTTTC
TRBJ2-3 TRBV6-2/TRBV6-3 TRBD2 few CASREMSGADTQYF TGTGCCAGCAGGGAAATGAGCGGGGCGGATACGCAGTATTTT
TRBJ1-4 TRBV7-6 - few CASSSIRATNEKLFF TGTGCCAGCAGTTCTATACGAGCAACTAATGAAAAACTGTTTTTT
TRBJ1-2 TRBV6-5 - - CASSYSSFHGYTF TGTGCCAGCAGTTACTCTTCCTTCCATGGCTACACCTTC
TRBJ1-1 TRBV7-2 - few CASSFRETITEAFF TGTGCCAGCAGCTTTCGGGAAACTATCACTGAAGCTTTCTTT
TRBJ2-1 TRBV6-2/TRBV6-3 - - CASRSYRRAGNEQFF TGTGCCAGCAGAAGTTACCGGCGTGCGGGAAATGAGCAGTTCTTC
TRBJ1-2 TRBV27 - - CASSFLGNSNYGYTF TGTGCCAGCAGTTTTTTAGGGAATAGTAACTATGGCTACACCTTC
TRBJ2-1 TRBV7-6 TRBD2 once CASSPRLAGAENEQFF TGTGCCAGCAGCCCTAGACTAGCGGGAGCGGAAAATGAGCAGTTCTTC
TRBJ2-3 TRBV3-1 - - CASSQDAHGQGVTDTQYF TGTGCCAGCAGCCAAGACGCCCACGGACAAGGGGTTACAGATACGCAGTATTTT
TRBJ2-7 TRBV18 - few CASSPRMTNAYEQYF TGTGCCAGCTCACCACGAATGACGAATGCCTACGAGCAGTACTTC
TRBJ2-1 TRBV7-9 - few CASSLPPKLVGNEQFF TGTGCCAGCAGCTTACCTCCTAAATTAGTTGGCAATGAGCAGTTCTTC
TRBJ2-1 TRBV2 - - CASSRQTLAGEQFF TGTGCCAGCAGTCGACAGACCCTGGCTGGTGAGCAGTTCTTC
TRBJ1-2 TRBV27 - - CASSPGREAPGSNYGYTF TGTGCCAGCAGTCCCGGGAGGGAGGCCCCTGGTAGTAACTATGGCTACACCTTC
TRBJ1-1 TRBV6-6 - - CASSYGGLNTEAFF TGTGCCAGCAGTTATGGGGGGTTGAACACTGAAGCTTTCTTT
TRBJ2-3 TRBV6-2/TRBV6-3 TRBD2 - CASTIREGLDTQYF TGTGCCAGCACCATTAGGGAGGGGCTGGATACGCAGTATTTT
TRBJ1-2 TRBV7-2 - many CASSRGPSYGYTF TGTGCCAGCAGCCGAGGGCCTTCCTATGGCTACACCTTC
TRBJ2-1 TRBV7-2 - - CASTMGVWNEQFF TGTGCCAGCACAATGGGGGTGTGGAATGAGCAGTTCTTC